The 29 T cell receptor beta chains presented below share a single source sample, sequenced in a study of blood T cell repertoires in COVID-19. Sequenced by immunoSEQ multiplex PCR; TCRdb stores in-frame clones only, minus some. The sample lists 200,000 to 250,000 clones, roughly four fifths occurring once. Sequencing was done on a sample of peripheral blood. The origin of the receptors is a woman aged 80 or over with COVID-19, enrolled during active disease.

The gene calls are TRBV29-1 and TRBJ2-3; 7 bases fit TRBD2. After removal of 5 bases from V and 2 bases from J, the junction contained 7 bases not matched to a gene. The CDR3 has 14 amino acids. Germline CDR1 and CDR2: SQVTM and ANQGSEA. CDR3 residues: CSVQLGGTTDTQYF. In nucleotides, the CDR3 is TGCAGCGTTCAACTGGGGGGGACCACAGATACGCAGTATTTT.

This sequence joins TRBV18 and TRBJ1-3, with D perhaps TRBD1 (6 bases). V was clipped by 2 bases and J by 3 bases, with 11 bases between them. CDR3 size: 15 residues. CDR1 is KGHSH, CDR2 LQKENI, per germline. In DNA, the CDR3 is TGTGCCAGCTCACCAGAACAGGGATATGGAAACACCATATATTTT. This translates into CASSPEQGYGNTIYF.

The CDR3 DNA is TGTGCCAGCAGCCCAAGAGCGTCCGCCTCGCTGGTCCATGGCTACACCTTC. This sequence encodes CASSPRASASLVHGYTF. The J gene is TRBJ1-2, the V gene TRBV7-9; D remains ambiguous. Per the germline V gene, CDR1 is SEHNR and CDR2 is FQNEAQ (reference sequence). V shed 5 bases and J shed 6 bases, with 25 bases lying between them. CDR3 size: 17 residues.

The gene calls are TRBV2 and TRBJ2-1; D gene unclear. V was shortened by 4 bases and J by 2 bases, with 3 bases between the two germline ends. The CDR3 sequence is 12 residues long. Germline V gene lookup returns CDR1 SNHLY and CDR2 FYNNEI. CDR3 loop: CASSGAYNEQFF. In nucleotides, the CDR3 is TGTGCCAGCAGTGGAGCCTACAATGAGCAGTTCTTC.

The chain recombines TRBV6-5 with TRBJ1-5, with no clear D. CDR3 size: 15 residues. The V gene lost 6 bases and the J gene lost 0 bases, with 12 bases spanning the gap. The germline gives CDR1 MNHEY, CDR2 SVGAGI. This chain's CDR3 is CASRVRDSSNQPQHF. The CDR3 DNA sequence: TGTGCCAGCAGGGTCCGGGATTCTAGCAATCAGCCCCAGCATTTT.

Regarding this clone: This sample also contains other DNA sequences that code for the same CDR3. The chain joins TRBV6-5 to TRBJ1-1, with TRBD1 as a possible D gene (5 bases). Looked up from germline, CDR1 is MNHEY and CDR2 is SVGAGI. CDR3 length: 14 amino acids. Trimming stripped 6 bases from V and 2 bases from J, with 13 bases between. CDR3 coding DNA: TGTGCCAGCAGCCTAACAGGTGGAAACACTGAAGCTTTCTTT. Protein: CASSLTGGNTEAFF.

V is TRBV27 and J is TRBJ1-2; 8 bases fit TRBD1. Germline lookup yields CDR1 MNHEY and CDR2 SMNVEV (reference sequence). The V and J ends lost 4 bases and 8 bases, in that order; junction bases with no gene match: 6. This CDR3 region has 13 residues. DNA of the CDR3: TGTGCCAGCAGTTCCGACAGGGGTCGAGGCTACACCTTC. The encoded protein is CASSSDRGRGYTF.

The CDR3 reads CASSYSEGDGYTF. In DNA form, the CDR3 reads TGTGCCAGCAGTTACTCTGAGGGGGACGGCTACACCTTC. The chain recombines TRBV6-6 with TRBJ1-2, with D possibly matching TRBD1 (6 bases). Germline lookup yields CDR1 MNHNY and CDR2 SVGAGI (reference sequence). V was clipped by 0 bases and J by 8 bases, with 10 bases between them. The CDR3 runs 13 residues.

This sequence joins TRBV29-1 and TRBJ2-1; 7 bases are a match to TRBD1. Trimming at V came to 8 bases and at J to 9 bases, leaving 7 bases not matched to a gene. CDR1 and CDR2 (germline): SQVTM, ANQGSEA. The CDR3 covers 11 residues. CDR3 DNA: TGCAGCCATCTGGGGACAGTTGAGCAGTTCTTC. Amino acids: CSHLGTVEQFF.

This chain links TRBV6-6 with TRBJ2-1, with D possibly TRBD1 on 5 matching bases. The germline V gene encodes CDR1 MNHNY and CDR2 SVGAGI (reference sequence). The CDR3 has 15 residues. Trimming cost V 9 bases and J 3 bases, with 18 bases left between them. CDR3 residues: CASSVTSGRYNEQFF. CDR3 nucleotides: TGTGCCAGTTCAGTTACGTCAGGGCGCTACAATGAGCAGTTCTTC.

The rearrangement joins TRBV5-1 to TRBJ2-7, with TRBD2 matching 9 bases. Per the germline V gene, CDR1 is SGHRS and CDR2 is YFSETQ. The CDR3 sequence is 17 residues long. V lost 4 bases, J lost 5 bases, and 16 bases stayed unmatched. The CDR3 coding sequence is TGCGCCAGCAGCGCCATACATGGGGGAGCGGGAGGCGACGAGCAGTACTTC. Translating gives CASSAIHGGAGGDEQYF.

The V gene is TRBV5-1, the J gene TRBJ2-1, with D perhaps matching TRBD2 (6 bases). CDR3 length: 14 amino acids. Germline V CDR1 and CDR2: SGHRS, YFSETQ. Trimming removed 5 bases from V and 7 bases from J, with 16 bases in between. The CDR3 loop is CASSRNGAGNEQFF. CDR3 nucleotides: TGCGCCAGCAGTCGGAACGGCGCGGGGAATGAGCAGTTCTTC.

The chain uses TRBV3-1 (or the pseudogene TRBV3-2) and TRBJ2-5; 11 bases are a match to TRBD2. V lost 5 bases and J lost 2; bases outside the gene matches: 4. CDR1 LGHDT and CDR2 YNNKEL come from the germline V gene (reference sequence). CDR3 length: 15 residues. The CDR3: CASSFGTSGQETQYF. CDR3 bases: TGTGCCAGCAGCTTCGGGACTAGCGGACAAGAGACCCAGTACTTC.

The rearrangement uses TRBV28 and TRBJ1-4, with 10 bases fitting TRBD1. Germline V CDR1 and CDR2: MDHEN, SYDVKM. V lost 7 bases to trimming and J lost 10 bases; unmatched junction nucleotides: 9. This CDR3 comprises 14 residues. The CDR3 sequence: CASIGTGVFGKLFF. DNA of the CDR3: TGTGCCAGCATAGGGACAGGGGTTTTTGGAAAACTGTTTTTT.

The chain links TRBV19 to TRBJ1-4, with a possible D match to TRBD1 (5 bases). The CDR3 extends over 13 amino acids. From germline, CDR1 is LNHDA and CDR2 SQIVND (reference sequence). V gave up 11 bases and J gave up 3 bases, with 13 bases separating them. The CDR3 sequence is CAGSAGANEKLFF. The CDR3 DNA sequence: TGTGCCGGCTCGGCGGGGGCTAATGAAAAACTGTTTTTT.

As for this clone: Other DNA sequences of this sample code for an identical CDR3. The J gene is TRBJ1-2, the V gene TRBV2; 7 bases fit TRBD1. CDR1 is SNHLY and CDR2 is FYNNEI in the germline V gene. Unmatched junction bases numbered 9, after V lost 3 bases and J lost 8 bases. The CDR3 has 14 residues. The CDR3 loop reads CASSEWSGGEGYTF. In DNA, the CDR3 is TGTGCCAGCAGTGAGTGGTCAGGGGGTGAGGGCTACACCTTC.

J is TRBJ2-2 and V is TRBV28, with D unresolved. The CDR3 sequence is 16 residues long. Trimming left V 7 bases short and J 1 base short, with 16 bases between. In germline, CDR1 is MDHEN, CDR2 SYDVKM. CDR3: CASISPRSWNTGELFF. The CDR3 bases are TGTGCCAGCATATCCCCCCGGTCTTGGAACACCGGGGAGCTGTTTTTT.

The J gene is TRBJ2-3, the V gene TRBV15; possibly TRBD1 for D (5 bases). The CDR3 length is 15 residues. Germline-derived CDR1 and CDR2 are LNHNV and YYDKDF (reference sequence). Trimming removed 8 bases from V and 6 bases from J, with 21 bases in between. As DNA, the CDR3 is TGTGCCACCTCTGAGTCGTCCCGGACAACCGATACGCAGTATTTT. Residues: CATSESSRTTDTQYF. The full variable domain, completed using reference TRBV15 and TRBJ2-3, is DAMVIQNPRYQVTQFGKPVTLSCSQTLNHNVMYWYQQKSSQAPKLLFHYYDKDFNNEADTPDNFQSRRPNTSFCFLDIRSPGLGDTAMYLCATSESSRTTDTQYFGPGTRLTVL.

V and J are TRBV7-9 and TRBJ2-7; D uncertain. The CDR3 is 13 amino acids. Per germline, CDR1 SEHNR and CDR2 FQNEAQ (reference sequence). Trimming pared 5 bases from V and 2 bases from J, leaving 10 bases between. The CDR3 region is CASSPGFPYEQYF. In DNA form, the CDR3 reads TGTGCCAGCAGCCCCGGGTTTCCCTACGAGCAGTACTTC.

The chain has TRBV7-9 and TRBJ1-6, with 7 bases identical to TRBD1. The germline V gene has CDR1 SEHNR and CDR2 FQNEAQ (reference sequence). The CDR3 has 12 amino acids. Trimming cost V 4 bases and J 16 bases; bases outside gene matches: 7. The CDR3 spells CASSSRTDRLHF. CDR3 DNA: TGTGCCAGCAGCTCGCGAACGGACAGGCTCCACTTT.

About this clone itself: The junction differs from germline at one of its ends, possibly a read error. The genes are TRBV6-4 and TRBJ1-1, with 9 nucleotides matching TRBD1. Germline V gene lookup returns CDR1 MRHNA and CDR2 SNTAGT. The CDR3 is made up of 14 amino acids. The CDR3 region is CASRPGQGNAEAFF. The CDR3 nucleotides are TGTGCCAGCAGACCCGGACAGGGGAACGCTGAAGCTTTCTTT.

The chain recombines TRBV9 with TRBJ2-5; 8 bases fit TRBD2. After removal of 7 bases from V and 4 bases from J, the junction contained 9 bases not matched to a gene. Per germline, CDR1 SGDLS and CDR2 YYNGEE. The CDR3 sequence is 14 residues long. The DNA of the CDR3 is TGTGCCAGCTCCACCGGGGGGGGCAGAGAGACCCAGTACTTC. This translates into CASSTGGGRETQYF.

This clone has a handful of counts. V and J are TRBV30 and TRBJ1-2; no clear D gene. V dropped 1 base and J dropped 4 bases, with 16 bases sitting between them. Per the germline V gene, CDR1 is GTSNPN and CDR2 is SVGIG (reference sequence). The length of the CDR3 is 15 residues. CDR3 DNA sequence: TGTGCCTGGAGTGCCTCTGGACTTCGATCCTATGGCTACACCTTC. Amino acid sequence: CAWSASGLRSYGYTF. Full variable domain (remainder filled in from reference TRBV30 and TRBJ1-2): SQTIHQWPATLVQPVGSPLSLECTVEGTSNPNLYWYRQAAGRGLQLLFYSVGIGQISSEVPQNLSASRPQDRQFILSSKKLLLSDSGFYLCAWSASGLRSYGYTFGSGTRLTVV.

The chain carries TRBV11-2 and TRBJ1-1, with 7 bases that match TRBD1. Unmatched junction bases numbered 8, after V lost 7 bases and J lost 0 bases. Germline CDR1 is SGHAT and CDR2 is FQNNGV. The CDR3 extends over 15 amino acids. The CDR3: CASNPGQVLNTEAFF. The CDR3 DNA sequence: TGTGCCAGCAACCCCGGACAGGTACTGAACACTGAAGCTTTCTTT.

The chain has TRBV5-1 and TRBJ1-5; possible D gene TRBD1, 6 bases. Per the germline V gene, CDR1 is SGHRS and CDR2 is YFSETQ. The CDR3 is 13 residues long. Trimming shortened V by 5 bases and J by 4 bases, and 10 bases separated the two germline ends. The CDR3 DNA reads as TGCGCCAGCAGGGACAGCCCTAATCAGCCCCAGCATTTT. It is translated as CASRDSPNQPQHF.

This chain links TRBV6-1 with TRBJ1-3; 7 positions agree with TRBD1. The CDR3 runs to 16 residues. CDR1 is MNHNS and CDR2 is SASEGT in the germline V gene. V lost 4 bases and J lost 1; bases outside the gene matches: 7. DNA of the CDR3: TGTGCCAGCAGTGGACAGGGAGTTTTTTCTGGAAACACCATATATTTT. As protein: CASSGQGVFSGNTIYF.

The chain has TRBV6-5 and TRBJ2-7; 12 bases fit TRBD2. The germline CDR1 and CDR2 sequences are MNHEY and SVGAGI. CDR3 length equals 14 residues. Germline trimming cut 4 bases from V and 3 bases from J; bases unmatched to any gene: 1. This chain's CDR3 is CASSSTSGSYEQYF. The CDR3 nucleotides read TGTGCCAGCAGTTCGACTAGCGGGAGCTACGAGCAGTACTTC.

The genes are TRBV5-1 and TRBJ2-5; a possible D gene is TRBD2 (6 bases). Trimming took 0 bases from V and 4 from J, leaving 16 bases between them. CDR1 and CDR2 from the germline V gene are SGHRS and YFSETQ. CDR3 length equals 16 residues. CDR3 loop: CASSLDRLGLGETQYF. In DNA, the CDR3 is TGCGCCAGCAGCTTGGACCGACTAGGCCTTGGAGAGACCCAGTACTTC.

This clone was seen more than once but under ten times. The genes are TRBV10-1 and TRBJ2-7, with 7 bases fitting TRBD1. The CDR3 has 14 residues. V was pared by 7 bases and J by 5 bases, with 11 bases of the junction left unmatched. Looked up from germline, CDR1 is WNHNN and CDR2 is SYGVQD (reference sequence). The CDR3 DNA sequence: TGCGCCAGCAAAGATCTAAAGGGACAGCACGAGCAGTACTTC. Protein sequence: CASKDLKGQHEQYF.